Reported below is one T cell receptor (beta chain). This clonotype has a count of ten or more. Its recognized antigen is unknown. No base-level quality is on record; no much larger clone is a single base apart. These data come from a study of spatial heterogeneity in lung cancer (dated by TCRdb to between 2017 and 2020). About the full investigation: Beta-chain transcripts were consistently detected in greater numbers than alpha-chain transcripts, which likely reflects a higher abundance of beta-chain transcripts. At surgery, both alpha and beta chains were TCR-sequenced in 220 tumor regions, 63 to 80 matched nontumor lung samples and around 50 PBMC samples. In the raw uncorrected reads, each unique combination of TCR and UMI appeared more than ten times on average. The study linked features of the TCR repertoire to counts of nonsynonymous mutations, which were determined by whole-exome sequencing of tumor tissue. TCR alpha and beta repertoires were quantitatively compared across multiple tumor regions, matched nontumor lung and blood in non-small cell lung cancer.

The time point label, read with the paper, signifies: sample taken at primary tumor resection. The donors were more than 65 patients from the lung TRACERx cohort who had early-stage, untreated non-small cell lung cancer. Without any cell sorting, TCR sequencing was performed on whole RNA extracted either from tumor and nontumor lung tissue or from cryopreserved PBMC samples. Only patients for whom sufficient RNA was available from at least two tumor regions were selected for TCR sequencing. Study-wide findings and limitations: Confirming at a functional level the hypothesis that regional TCRs recognize regional mutations was considered to require additional single-cell paired TCR alpha and beta sequencing. Ubiquitous expanded tumor TCRs were found in blood more often at tumor resection than at routine follow-up.

The CDR1 and CDR2 encoded by the germline V gene (reference sequence) are GTSNPN and SVGIG. V loses 3 bases of germline sequence and J loses 6 bases, and the interval between the two ends is 6 bases. The CDR3 spans 12 residues, from the cysteine through the phenylalanine. Of all the DNA, just the CDR3 is kept, 36 bases in frame from base 1. The receptor library was made with 5' RACE. Sequencing was performed on a NextSeq 500. The TCR library protocol attached a unique molecular identifier to each TCR cDNA molecule to allow correction of PCR and sequencing errors. The study's own analysis went as follows. Decombinator tools were used for TCR identification, UMI-based error correction and CDR3 extraction. Expanded TCRs were defined as those above a frequency of 2 per 1,000, corresponding to the top 1% of the tumor frequency distribution. Rényi diversity was computed with the R vegan package after subsampling each repertoire 100 times to 5,000 TCRs. CDR3 similarity networks were constructed using string-kernel similarity of amino acid triplets, with links drawn between CDR3s whose pairwise similarity was above 0.82. TCRdb itself trimmed the public reads at Q25 with fastp, ran MiXCR and retained productive beta chains. One record per CDR3 amino acid sequence lists the most common genes and DNA. The V and J calls here are based on TCRdb, not the publication. For this sample there are tens of thousands of distinct CDR3 sequences; 7% appear just once. The top ten clonotypes cover approximately 15% of the sample.

Material: PBMCs, obtained at surgery. The TCR was taken from a male donor with early-stage non-small cell lung cancer. The chain employs TRBV30 and TRBJ1-6, with the D gene call left open. The base sequence is TGTGCCTGGAGACTTACTAATTCACCCCTCCACTTT. Its amino acids are CAWRLTNSPLHF.